The clone carrying this T cell receptor (beta chain) was picked up one time. Its antigen is currently unknown. CDR1 is SGHRS, CDR2 YFSETQ, per germline. The CDR3 runs 11 residues. The V gene lost 8 bases and the J gene lost 7 bases, with 12 bases spanning the gap. These data belong to a study of T cell responses to AZD1222 COVID-19 vaccine. The study, taken as a whole, reports: Spike-specific TCR breadth and depth both grew after two AZD1222 doses.

Only in-frame clones appear in the TCRdb table, and some are missing; sequencing was by immunoSEQ multiplex PCR. The sample comprises 150,000 or so clones, 90% to 95% of which are singletons, and about 1.5% rests with the top ten. The chain carries TRBV5-1 and TRBJ1-1; possibly TRBD1 for D (5 bases). Sequenced here: peripheral blood, sampled on day 0 of AZD1222 vaccination. The clonotype comes from an adult in good health. The CDR3, as DNA: TGCGCCAGTCAGTTGGGGGTTGAAGCTTTCTTT. Its protein is CASQLGVEAFF. Looking up the rest from reference TRBV5-1 and TRBJ1-1 gives the full variable domain: KAGVTQTPRYLIKTRGQQVTLSCSPISGHRSVSWYQQTPGQGLQFLFEYFSETQRNKGNFPGRFSGRQFSNSRSEMNVSTLELGDSALYLCASQLGVEAFFGQGTRLTVV.